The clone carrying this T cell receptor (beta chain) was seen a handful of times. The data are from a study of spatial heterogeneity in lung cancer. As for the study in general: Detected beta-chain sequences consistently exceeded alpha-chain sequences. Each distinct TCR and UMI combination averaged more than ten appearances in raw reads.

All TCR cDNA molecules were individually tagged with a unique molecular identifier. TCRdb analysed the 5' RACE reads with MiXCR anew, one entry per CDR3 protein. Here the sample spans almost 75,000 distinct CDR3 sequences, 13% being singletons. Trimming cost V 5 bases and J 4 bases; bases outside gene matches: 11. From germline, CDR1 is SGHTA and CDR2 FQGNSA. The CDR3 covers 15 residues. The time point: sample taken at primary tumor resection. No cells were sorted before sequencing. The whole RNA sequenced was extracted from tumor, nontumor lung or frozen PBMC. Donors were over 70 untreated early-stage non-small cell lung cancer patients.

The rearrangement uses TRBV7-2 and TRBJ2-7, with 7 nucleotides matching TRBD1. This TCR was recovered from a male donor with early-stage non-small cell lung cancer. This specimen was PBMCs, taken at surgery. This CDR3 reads CASSPTGASGYEQYF. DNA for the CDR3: TGTGCCAGCAGCCCTACAGGGGCTTCGGGGTACGAGCAGTACTTC. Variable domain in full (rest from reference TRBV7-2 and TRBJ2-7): GAGVSQSPSNKVTEKGKDVELRCDPISGHTALYWYRQSLGQGLEFLIYFQGNSAPDKSGLPSDRFSAERTGGSVSTLTIQRTQQEDSAVYLCASSPTGASGYEQYFGPGTRLTVT.